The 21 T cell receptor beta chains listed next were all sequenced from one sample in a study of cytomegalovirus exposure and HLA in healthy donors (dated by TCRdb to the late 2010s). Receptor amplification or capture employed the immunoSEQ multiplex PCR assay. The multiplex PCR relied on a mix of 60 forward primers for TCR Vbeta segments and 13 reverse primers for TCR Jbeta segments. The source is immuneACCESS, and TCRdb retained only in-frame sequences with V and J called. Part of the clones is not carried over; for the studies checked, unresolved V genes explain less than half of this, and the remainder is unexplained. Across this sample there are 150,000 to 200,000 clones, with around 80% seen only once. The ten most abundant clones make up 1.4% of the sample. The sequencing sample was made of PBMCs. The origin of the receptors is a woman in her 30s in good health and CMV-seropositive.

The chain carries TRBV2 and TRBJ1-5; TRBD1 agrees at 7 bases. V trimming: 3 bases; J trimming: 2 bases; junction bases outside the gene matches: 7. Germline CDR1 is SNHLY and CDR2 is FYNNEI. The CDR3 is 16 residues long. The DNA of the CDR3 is TGTGCCAGCAGTGACCCACAGGGGATCGGCAATCAGCCCCAGCATTTT. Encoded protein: CASSDPQGIGNQPQHF.

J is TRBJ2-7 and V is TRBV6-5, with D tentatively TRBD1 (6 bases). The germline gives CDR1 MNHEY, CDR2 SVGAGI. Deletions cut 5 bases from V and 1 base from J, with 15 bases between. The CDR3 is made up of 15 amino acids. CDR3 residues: CASSPPRGLSYEQYF. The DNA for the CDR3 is TGTGCCAGCAGTCCCCCCAGGGGTCTGTCCTACGAGCAGTACTTC.

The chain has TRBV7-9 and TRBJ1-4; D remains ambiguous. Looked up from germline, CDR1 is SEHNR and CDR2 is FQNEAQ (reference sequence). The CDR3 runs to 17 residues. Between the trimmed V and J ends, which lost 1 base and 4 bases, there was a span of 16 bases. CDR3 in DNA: TGTGCCAGCAGCTTAGGATCAGGCGTATCGTATAATGAAAAACTGTTTTTT. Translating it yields CASSLGSGVSYNEKLFF. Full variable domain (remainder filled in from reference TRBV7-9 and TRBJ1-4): DTGVSQNPRHKITKRGQNVTFRCDPISEHNRLYWYRQTLGQGPEFLTYFQNEAQLEKSRLLSDRFSAERPKGSFSTLEIQRTEQGDSAMYLCASSLGSGVSYNEKLFFGSGTQLSVL.

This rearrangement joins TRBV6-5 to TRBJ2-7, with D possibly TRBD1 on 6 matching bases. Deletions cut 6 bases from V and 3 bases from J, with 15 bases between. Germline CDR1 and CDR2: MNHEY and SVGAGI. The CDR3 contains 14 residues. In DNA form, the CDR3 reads TGTGCCAGCAGCAGAACCCAGGGGAACTACGAGCAGTACTTC. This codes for CASSRTQGNYEQYF.

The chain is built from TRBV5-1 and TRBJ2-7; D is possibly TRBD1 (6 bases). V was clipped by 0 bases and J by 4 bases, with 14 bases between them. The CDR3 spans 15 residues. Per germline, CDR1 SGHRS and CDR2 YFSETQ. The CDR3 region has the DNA TGCGCCAGCAGCTTGGGGGGGTCCCAGGGGTACGAGCAGTACTTC. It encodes CASSLGGSQGYEQYF.

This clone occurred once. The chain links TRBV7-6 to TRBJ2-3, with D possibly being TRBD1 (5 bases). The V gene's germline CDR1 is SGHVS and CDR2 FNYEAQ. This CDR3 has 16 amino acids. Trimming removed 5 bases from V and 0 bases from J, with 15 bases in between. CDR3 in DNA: TGTGCCAGCAGCCCGGACATCCCACCTAGCACAGATACGCAGTATTTT. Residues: CASSPDIPPSTDTQYF.

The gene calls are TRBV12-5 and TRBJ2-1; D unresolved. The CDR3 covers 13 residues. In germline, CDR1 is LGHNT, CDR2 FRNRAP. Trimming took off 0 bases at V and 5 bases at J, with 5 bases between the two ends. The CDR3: CASGLVRDNEQFF. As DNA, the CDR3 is TGTGCTAGTGGTTTGGTACGGGACAATGAGCAGTTCTTC. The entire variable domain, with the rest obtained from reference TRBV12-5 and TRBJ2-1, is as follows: DARVTQTPRHKVTEMGQEVTMRCQPILGHNTVFWYRQTMMQGLELLAYFRNRAPLDDSGMPKDRFSAEMPDATLATLKIQPSEPRDSAVYFCASGLVRDNEQFFGPGTRLTVL.

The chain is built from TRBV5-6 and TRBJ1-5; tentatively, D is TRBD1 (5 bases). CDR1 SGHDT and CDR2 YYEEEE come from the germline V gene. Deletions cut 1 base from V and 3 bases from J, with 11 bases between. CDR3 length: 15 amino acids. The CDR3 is CASSLRGLDNQPQHF. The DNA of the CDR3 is TGTGCCAGCAGCTTGCGGGGGTTAGACAATCAGCCCCAGCATTTT.

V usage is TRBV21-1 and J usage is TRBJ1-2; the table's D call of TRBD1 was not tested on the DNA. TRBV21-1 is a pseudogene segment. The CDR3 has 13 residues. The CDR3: CASSPGQVDGATF. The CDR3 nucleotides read TGTGCCAGCAGCCCCGGACAAGTAGATGGGGCCACCTTC.

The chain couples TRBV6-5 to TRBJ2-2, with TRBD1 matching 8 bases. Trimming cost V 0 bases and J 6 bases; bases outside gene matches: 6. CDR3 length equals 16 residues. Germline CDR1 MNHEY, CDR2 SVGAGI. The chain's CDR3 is CASSYSLQGGAGELFF. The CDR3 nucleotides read TGTGCCAGCAGTTACTCGTTACAGGGGGGCGCCGGGGAGCTGTTTTTT.

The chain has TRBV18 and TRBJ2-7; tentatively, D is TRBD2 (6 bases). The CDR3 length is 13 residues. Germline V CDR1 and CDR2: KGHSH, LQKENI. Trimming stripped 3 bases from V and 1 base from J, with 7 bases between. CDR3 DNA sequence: TGTGCCAGCTCACCCGCGGGGTCCTACGAGCAGTACTTC. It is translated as CASSPAGSYEQYF.

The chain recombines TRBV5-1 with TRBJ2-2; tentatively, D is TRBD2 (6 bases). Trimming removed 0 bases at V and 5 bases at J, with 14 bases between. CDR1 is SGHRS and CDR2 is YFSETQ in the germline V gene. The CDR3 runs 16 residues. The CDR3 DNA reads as TGCGCCAGCAGCTTGGGGGCCGGGAGTACTACCGGGGAGCTGTTTTTT. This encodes CASSLGAGSTTGELFF.

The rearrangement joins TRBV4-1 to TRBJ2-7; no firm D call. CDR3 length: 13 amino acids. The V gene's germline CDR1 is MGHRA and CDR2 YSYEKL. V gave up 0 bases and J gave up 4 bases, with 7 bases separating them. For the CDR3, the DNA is TGCGCCAGCAGCCAAGATGAGAGATACGAGCAGTACTTC. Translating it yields CASSQDERYEQYF.

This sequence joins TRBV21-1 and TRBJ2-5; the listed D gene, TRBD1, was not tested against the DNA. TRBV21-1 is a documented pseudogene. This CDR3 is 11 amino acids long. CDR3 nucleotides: TGTGCCAGCAGCACCAAAGAGACCCAGTACTTC. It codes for CASSTKETQYF.

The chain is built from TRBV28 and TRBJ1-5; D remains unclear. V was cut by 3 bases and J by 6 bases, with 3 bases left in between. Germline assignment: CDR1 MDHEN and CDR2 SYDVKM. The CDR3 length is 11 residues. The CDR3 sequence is CASSFSQPQHF. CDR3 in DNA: TGTGCCAGCAGTTTCTCTCAGCCCCAGCATTTT.

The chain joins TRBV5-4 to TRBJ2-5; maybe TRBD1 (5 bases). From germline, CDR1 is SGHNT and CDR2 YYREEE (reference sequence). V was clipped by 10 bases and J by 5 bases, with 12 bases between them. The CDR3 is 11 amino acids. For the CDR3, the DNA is TGTGCCCCAGGAAAGGGGGAGACCCAGTACTTC. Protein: CAPGKGETQYF.

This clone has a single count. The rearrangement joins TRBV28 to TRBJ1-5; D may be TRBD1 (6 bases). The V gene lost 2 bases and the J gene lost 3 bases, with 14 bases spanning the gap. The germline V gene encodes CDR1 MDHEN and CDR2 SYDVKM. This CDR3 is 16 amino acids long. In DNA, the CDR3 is TGTGCCAGCAGTTTAGGCTCCAGGGGCTCCAATCAGCCCCAGCATTTT. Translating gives CASSLGSRGSNQPQHF.

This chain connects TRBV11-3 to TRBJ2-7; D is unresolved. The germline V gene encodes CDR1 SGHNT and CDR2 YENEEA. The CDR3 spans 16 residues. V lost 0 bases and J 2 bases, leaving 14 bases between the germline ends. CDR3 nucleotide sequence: TGTGCCAGCAGCTTAGAACAGTTTGTAAGCACCTACGAGCAGTACTTC. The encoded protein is CASSLEQFVSTYEQYF.

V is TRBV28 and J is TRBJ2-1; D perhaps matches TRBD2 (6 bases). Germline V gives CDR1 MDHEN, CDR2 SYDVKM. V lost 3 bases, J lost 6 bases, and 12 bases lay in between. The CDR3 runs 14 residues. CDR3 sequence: CASSFSGLPNEQFF. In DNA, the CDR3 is TGTGCCAGCAGTTTCTCGGGACTCCCCAATGAGCAGTTCTTC.

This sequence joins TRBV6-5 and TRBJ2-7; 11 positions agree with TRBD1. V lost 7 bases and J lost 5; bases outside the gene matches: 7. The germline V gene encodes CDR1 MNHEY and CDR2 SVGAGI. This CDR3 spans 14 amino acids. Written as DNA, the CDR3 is TGTGCCAGCACCCCGGACAGGGGGCGCAACGAGCAGTACTTC. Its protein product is CASTPDRGRNEQYF.

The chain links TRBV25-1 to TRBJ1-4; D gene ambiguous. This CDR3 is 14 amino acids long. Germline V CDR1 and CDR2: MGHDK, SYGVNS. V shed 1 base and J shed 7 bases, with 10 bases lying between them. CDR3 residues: CASSEFGTFEKLFF. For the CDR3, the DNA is TGTGCCAGCAGTGAATTTGGCACCTTTGAAAAACTGTTTTTT.